The rows below give T cell receptor beta chains drawn from one sample of a study of identical twins. TCRdb re-derived calls from the 5' RACE reads in MiXCR, one entry per CDR3 protein. The table has some 570,000 distinct CDR3 sequences, about 22% seen once; the top ten hold approximately 0.52%. The sample was also linked to a second study, of yellow fever vaccine responses in identical twins.

Source material: CD4+ T cells sorted from blood. The receptors derive from a woman aged 18-29 years in good health. The CDR3 runs from the conserved cysteine through the conserved F or W. A D gene is named only where the DNA matches it firmly. Clone size is not always given. Where it is, it says once, few, many or a class for expanded clones.

CDR3aa: CASSYPRDRVFDGYTF
CDR3nt: TGTGCCAGCAGTTACCCTCGGGACAGGGTTTTCGATGGCTACACCTTC
d_gene: TRBD1
abundance: NA
v_gene: TRBV6-5
j_gene: TRBJ1-2

CDR3aa: CASSTGEQPQHF
CDR3nt: TGTGCCAGTTCGACAGGGGAACAGCCCCAGCATTTT
d_gene: TRBD1
abundance: few
v_gene: TRBV12-3/TRBV12-4
j_gene: TRBJ1-5

CDR3aa: CSARSESNQPQHF
CDR3nt: TGCAGTGCTAGATCGGAATCCAATCAGCCCCAGCATTTT
d_gene: NA
abundance: NA
v_gene: TRBV20-1
j_gene: TRBJ1-5

CDR3aa: CASSLENYGYTF
CDR3nt: TGCGCCAGCAGCTTGGAGAACTATGGCTACACCTTC
d_gene: NA
abundance: many
v_gene: TRBV5-1
j_gene: TRBJ1-2

CDR3aa: CASRGGQPGNTIYF
CDR3nt: TGTGCCAGCAGGGGGGGACAGCCTGGAAACACCATATATTTT
d_gene: TRBD1
abundance: NA
v_gene: TRBV12-3/TRBV12-4
j_gene: TRBJ1-3

CDR3aa: CASNLGGETQYF
CDR3nt: TGTGCCAGCAACCTAGGGGGGGAGACCCAGTACTTC
d_gene: NA
abundance: NA
v_gene: TRBV7-9
j_gene: TRBJ2-5

CDR3aa: CASSQGPVETQYF
CDR3nt: TGCGCCAGCAGCCAAGGACCAGTCGAGACCCAGTACTTC
d_gene: NA
abundance: NA
v_gene: TRBV4-1
j_gene: TRBJ2-5

CDR3aa: CATGRPGDEKLFF
CDR3nt: TGTGCCACCGGGCGACCGGGGGATGAAAAACTGTTTTTT
d_gene: NA
abundance: few
v_gene: TRBV10-3
j_gene: TRBJ1-4

CDR3aa: CASSLRTSGSSGKGEQFF
CDR3nt: TGTGCCAGCAGCCTGCGGACTAGCGGGAGCTCCGGGAAGGGTGAGCAGTTCTTC
d_gene: TRBD2
abundance: few
v_gene: TRBV7-8
j_gene: TRBJ2-1

CDR3aa: CASSPSGWAETQYF
CDR3nt: TGTGCCAGCAGCCCCAGCGGTTGGGCAGAGACCCAGTACTTC
d_gene: NA
abundance: NA
v_gene: TRBV7-8
j_gene: TRBJ2-5

CDR3aa: CSGLGFESEKLFF
CDR3nt: TGCAGCGGGCTGGGATTCGAGAGTGAAAAACTGTTTTTT
d_gene: NA
abundance: few
v_gene: TRBV20-1
j_gene: TRBJ1-4

CDR3aa: CSARDRGQGRMNTEAFF
CDR3nt: TGCAGTGCTAGAGATCGGGGACAGGGCAGAATGAACACTGAAGCTTTCTTT
d_gene: TRBD1
abundance: few
v_gene: TRBV20-1
j_gene: TRBJ1-1

CDR3aa: CASSYPTVYETQYF
CDR3nt: TGTGCCAGCAGCTACCCGACAGTGTACGAGACCCAGTACTTC
d_gene: NA
abundance: NA
v_gene: TRBV7-9
j_gene: TRBJ2-5

CDR3aa: CATSDPTSGESSYNEQFF
CDR3nt: TGTGCCACCAGTGACCCGACTAGCGGGGAATCCTCCTACAATGAGCAGTTCTTC
d_gene: TRBD2
abundance: NA
v_gene: TRBV24-1
j_gene: TRBJ2-1

CDR3aa: CASSWDSSYEQYF
CDR3nt: TGCGCCAGCAGCTGGGACTCTTCCTACGAGCAGTACTTC
d_gene: NA
abundance: NA
v_gene: TRBV5-1
j_gene: TRBJ2-7

CDR3aa: CASSLEDRDYGYTF
CDR3nt: TGCGCCAGCAGCTTGGAGGACAGGGACTATGGCTACACCTTC
d_gene: TRBD1
abundance: NA
v_gene: TRBV5-1
j_gene: TRBJ1-2

CDR3aa: CASSTIGVDYNEQFF
CDR3nt: TGTGCCAGCAGCACTATCGGGGTGGATTACAATGAGCAGTTCTTC
d_gene: NA
abundance: NA
v_gene: TRBV28
j_gene: TRBJ2-1

CDR3aa: CASSLDRASWGSNQPQHF
CDR3nt: TGTGCCAGCAGCTTAGATCGGGCGTCCTGGGGAAGCAATCAGCCCCAGCATTTT
d_gene: NA
abundance: few
v_gene: TRBV11-2
j_gene: TRBJ1-5

CDR3aa: CASSEKVGVAGANVLTF
CDR3nt: TGCGCCAGCAGTGAGAAAGTCGGGGTCGCTGGGGCCAACGTCCTGACTTTC
d_gene: NA
abundance: few
v_gene: TRBV10-1
j_gene: TRBJ2-6

CDR3aa: CASSISGLAPYNEQFF
CDR3nt: TGTGCCAGTAGTATATCGGGACTAGCCCCCTACAATGAGCAGTTCTTC
d_gene: TRBD2
abundance: NA
v_gene: TRBV19
j_gene: TRBJ2-1

CDR3aa: CSAIGGNTGELFF
CDR3nt: TGCAGTGCTATTGGAGGGAACACCGGGGAGCTGTTTTTT
d_gene: NA
abundance: NA
v_gene: TRBV20-1
j_gene: TRBJ2-2

CDR3aa: CASSSDWVGTQYF
CDR3nt: TGTGCCAGCAGTTCGGACTGGGTCGGGACCCAGTACTTC
d_gene: NA
abundance: many
v_gene: TRBV28
j_gene: TRBJ2-5

CDR3aa: CASSLVVRSAGELFF
CDR3nt: TGTGCCAGCAGCTTAGTTGTCCGCAGTGCCGGGGAGCTGTTTTTT
d_gene: NA
abundance: NA
v_gene: TRBV11-2
j_gene: TRBJ2-2

CDR3aa: CASSPQGEGSYNEQFF
CDR3nt: TGCGCCAGCAGCCCCCAGGGGGAAGGATCCTACAATGAGCAGTTCTTC
d_gene: TRBD1
abundance: NA
v_gene: TRBV5-1
j_gene: TRBJ2-1

CDR3aa: CASSLEGASSYNEQFF
CDR3nt: TGCGCCAGCAGCTTGGAAGGAGCAAGCTCCTACAATGAGCAGTTCTTC
d_gene: NA
abundance: once
v_gene: TRBV5-1
j_gene: TRBJ2-1

CDR3aa: CASSGQGSSGNTIYF
CDR3nt: TGTGCCAGCAGTGGACAGGGAAGCTCTGGAAACACCATATATTTT
d_gene: TRBD1
abundance: few
v_gene: TRBV2
j_gene: TRBJ1-3

CDR3aa: CASSSTGTSFWEQFF
CDR3nt: TGCGCCAGCAGCTCGACCGGGACTAGCTTTTGGGAGCAGTTCTTC
d_gene: TRBD2
abundance: NA
v_gene: TRBV5-1
j_gene: TRBJ2-1

CDR3aa: CASSYGTGAHSGNTIYF
CDR3nt: TGTGCCAGCAGTTACGGGACAGGGGCCCACTCTGGAAACACCATATATTTT
d_gene: TRBD1
abundance: few
v_gene: TRBV6-2/TRBV6-3
j_gene: TRBJ1-3

CDR3aa: CSARGRGVTDTQYF
CDR3nt: TGCAGTGCTAGGGGACGGGGGGTCACAGATACGCAGTATTTT
d_gene: TRBD2
abundance: few
v_gene: TRBV20-1
j_gene: TRBJ2-3

CDR3aa: CASRASGGVDTQYF
CDR3nt: TGTGCCAGCCGGGCTAGCGGGGGGGTAGATACGCAGTATTTT
d_gene: TRBD2
abundance: few
v_gene: TRBV6-1
j_gene: TRBJ2-3

CDR3aa: CASMSRRQETQYF
CDR3nt: TGTGCCAGCATGTCCCGGAGACAAGAGACCCAGTACTTC
d_gene: NA
abundance: few
v_gene: TRBV28
j_gene: TRBJ2-5

CDR3aa: CAIRGTSGRNTSYNEQFF
CDR3nt: TGTGCCATCAGGGGGACTAGCGGGAGGAACACCTCCTACAATGAGCAGTTCTTC
d_gene: TRBD2
abundance: few
v_gene: TRBV10-3
j_gene: TRBJ2-1

CDR3aa: CASTRTVADTQYF
CDR3nt: TGCGCCAGCACTCGGACGGTGGCAGATACGCAGTATTTT
d_gene: NA
abundance: NA
v_gene: TRBV10-2
j_gene: TRBJ2-3

CDR3aa: CASSPVRGSGELFF
CDR3nt: TGTGCCAGCAGTCCCGTCAGGGGATCCGGGGAGCTGTTTTTT
d_gene: NA
abundance: many
v_gene: TRBV12-3/TRBV12-4
j_gene: TRBJ2-2

CDR3aa: CSANPPPLVSEQYF
CDR3nt: TGCAGTGCTAACCCACCCCCACTAGTTTCCGAGCAGTACTTC
d_gene: NA
abundance: few
v_gene: TRBV20-1
j_gene: TRBJ2-7

CDR3aa: CASRRTGSNTGELFF
CDR3nt: TGTGCCAGCAGGAGGACAGGGTCGAACACCGGGGAGCTGTTTTTT
d_gene: TRBD1
abundance: NA
v_gene: TRBV12-3/TRBV12-4
j_gene: TRBJ2-2

CDR3aa: CASRLAVFSSYNEQFF
CDR3nt: TGTGCAAGTCGCTTAGCGGTTTTTAGCTCCTACAATGAGCAGTTCTTC
d_gene: NA
abundance: NA
v_gene: TRBV12-2
j_gene: TRBJ2-1

CDR3aa: CASSYSAGGYEQYF
CDR3nt: TGTGCCAGCAGTTACTCGGCAGGGGGCTACGAGCAGTACTTC
d_gene: TRBD1
abundance: few
v_gene: TRBV6-5
j_gene: TRBJ2-7

CDR3aa: CSVEGGDGNIQYF
CDR3nt: TGCAGCGTTGAAGGGGGTGATGGAAACATTCAGTACTTC
d_gene: NA
abundance: NA
v_gene: TRBV29-1
j_gene: TRBJ2-4

CDR3aa: CSAPGRWYNEQFF
CDR3nt: TGCAGTGCCCCTGGCCGCTGGTACAATGAGCAGTTCTTC
d_gene: NA
abundance: NA
v_gene: TRBV20-1
j_gene: TRBJ2-1

CDR3aa: CASSPATGTENTEAFF
CDR3nt: TGTGCCAGCTCACCCGCGACAGGGACGGAGAACACTGAAGCTTTCTTT
d_gene: TRBD1
abundance: NA
v_gene: TRBV18
j_gene: TRBJ1-1

CDR3aa: CAIITGAANTGELFF
CDR3nt: TGTGCCATCATTACGGGGGCCGCGAACACCGGGGAGCTGTTTTTT
d_gene: NA
abundance: NA
v_gene: TRBV11-2
j_gene: TRBJ2-2

CDR3aa: CATRTGAGNTIYF
CDR3nt: TGTGCCACTCGGACAGGGGCTGGAAACACCATATATTTT
d_gene: TRBD1
abundance: few
v_gene: TRBV15
j_gene: TRBJ1-3

CDR3aa: CATSEEGAGETQYF
CDR3nt: TGTGCCACCAGTGAGGAGGGGGCCGGTGAGACCCAGTACTTC
d_gene: NA
abundance: few
v_gene: TRBV24-1
j_gene: TRBJ2-5

CDR3aa: CASSSWSGADTQYF
CDR3nt: TGCGCCAGCAGCTCCTGGTCGGGGGCAGATACGCAGTATTTT
d_gene: NA
abundance: NA
v_gene: TRBV5-1
j_gene: TRBJ2-3

CDR3aa: CATSRDPTGNQPQHF
CDR3nt: TGTGCCACCAGCAGAGATCCGACAGGCAATCAGCCCCAGCATTTT
d_gene: NA
abundance: NA
v_gene: TRBV15
j_gene: TRBJ1-5

CDR3aa: CASSLVGSPVDTQYF
CDR3nt: TGTGCCAGCAGCTTGGTTGGCAGCCCTGTAGATACGCAGTATTTT
d_gene: NA
abundance: NA
v_gene: TRBV5-6
j_gene: TRBJ2-3

CDR3aa: CASSVVGQGDYGYTF
CDR3nt: TGCGCCAGCAGCGTTGTGGGACAGGGGGACTATGGCTACACCTTC
d_gene: TRBD1
abundance: many
v_gene: TRBV5-1
j_gene: TRBJ1-2

CDR3aa: CASSSHGDYGYTF
CDR3nt: TGTGCCAGCAGTTCCCATGGGGATTATGGCTACACCTTC
d_gene: NA
abundance: NA
v_gene: TRBV28
j_gene: TRBJ1-2

CDR3aa: CASSPGVAGADTQYF
CDR3nt: TGCGCCAGCAGCCCGGGGGTAGCGGGAGCGGATACGCAGTATTTT
d_gene: TRBD2
abundance: few
v_gene: TRBV5-1
j_gene: TRBJ2-3

CDR3aa: CSASGQQDEQFF
CDR3nt: TGCAGTGCTTCGGGCCAACAGGATGAGCAGTTCTTC
d_gene: NA
abundance: few
v_gene: TRBV20-1
j_gene: TRBJ2-1

CDR3aa: CASSSPRQTGIQSTNEKLFF
CDR3nt: TGTGCCAGCAGCTCCCCCCGTCAGACAGGGATACAATCAACTAATGAAAAACTGTTTTTT
d_gene: TRBD1
abundance: NA
v_gene: TRBV11-2
j_gene: TRBJ1-4